The sample holds a few counts of the clone carrying this T cell receptor (beta chain). As yet, its antigen is unknown. This entry is derived from a study of T cells in Graves' hyperthyroidism and ophthalmopathy. Study outcomes and limitations: Ophthalmopathy cases were set apart from stable hyperthyroidism by a 13 V-J model. Blood also contained most expanded thyroid clonotypes above 0.001. In validation, the model predicted ophthalmopathy. These predictions came a median roughly 6.5 months before onset.

RNA transcripts yielded amplified TCR beta CDR3 regions. TCR CDR3 regions were first amplified by RT-PCR with HTBI primers. TCRdb re-analysed the multiplex PCR reads in MiXCR, keeping a single row per CDR3 protein. The sample records 650,000 to 850,000 distinct CDR3 sequences, roughly a sixth being singletons. Aged 18 to 65, the patients had hyperthyroidism that was newly diagnosed and had lasted under 2 months. Trimming left V 2 bases short and J 0 bases short, with 12 bases between. This CDR3 has 16 residues. Germline CDR1 SGHTA, CDR2 FQGTGA. This TCR derives from a woman between 45 and 65 years old with Graves' hyperthyroidism that later progressed to Graves' ophthalmopathy. Material: blood. The chain recombines TRBV7-3 with TRBJ2-3; tentatively, D is TRBD2 (6 bases). This CDR3 is CASSLHPGSSTDTQYF. In nucleotides, the CDR3 is TGTGCCAGCAGCTTACACCCCGGGAGCAGCACAGATACGCAGTATTTT. Supplemented by reference TRBV7-3 and TRBJ2-3, the full variable domain reads GAGVSQTPSNKVTEKGKYVELRCDPISGHTALYWYRQSLGQGPEFLIYFQGTGAADDSGLPNDRFFAVRPEGSVSTLKIQRTERGDSAVYLCASSLHPGSSTDTQYFGPGTRLTVL.